The rows below give T cell receptor beta chains drawn from one sample of a study of T cell responses to AZD1222 COVID-19 vaccine. Using immunoSEQ multiplex PCR, the repertoire was profiled, and TCRdb retains in-frame clones only, with some absent. The sample holds over 100,000 clones, roughly 90% seen once. The sample here was peripheral blood, taken 28 days after the second AZD1222 dose. The receptors stem from an adult who received the AZD1222 COVID-19 vaccine. CDR3s include the opening cysteine and the closing phenylalanine or tryptophan. A D gene is named only where the DNA matches it firmly. Rows may omit the clone size; those that give it use once, few, many or a size class.

V	size	D	J	DNA	CDR3
TRBV5-1	once	.	TRBJ2-2	TGCGCCAGCAGCTTGGACACTAACACCGGGGAGCTGTTTTTT	CASSLDTNTGELFF
TRBV6-5	.	TRBD1	TRBJ1-6	TGTGCCAGCAGCCAACGGACAGGCAATTCACCCCTCCACTTT	CASSQRTGNSPLHF
TRBV6-5	.	.	TRBJ1-1	TGTGCCAGCAGCAAGTCCCGGTCCGTGAACACTGAAGCTTTCTTT	CASSKSRSVNTEAFF
TRBV29-1	once	TRBD2	TRBJ2-3	TGCAGCGTTGAGGGACTAATTACAGATACGCAGTATTTT	CSVEGLITDTQYF
TRBV19	few	.	TRBJ2-7	TGTGCCAGTAGTCCCGAGGGCAGCGCCTACGAGCAGTACTTC	CASSPEGSAYEQYF
TRBV1	.	.	TRBJ2-1	TGCACCAGCAGCGCCCCCGGCGAAGCGGAGCAGTTCTTC	CTSSAPGEAEQFF
TRBV3-1/TRBV3-2	.	TRBD1	TRBJ2-5	TGTGCCAGCAGCCAAGATGGTGGGACAGCAGAGACCCAGTACTTC	CASSQDGGTAETQYF
TRBV30	.	.	TRBJ1-2	TGTGCCTGGAGGACCGAGAGGGGTGGGTATGGCTACACCTTC	CAWRTERGGYGYTF
TRBV11-2	once	.	TRBJ1-2	TGTGCCAGCAGCTTAGACCCCGGAAGCCTCTATGGCTACACCTTC	CASSLDPGSLYGYTF
TRBV28	.	.	TRBJ2-7	TGTGCCAGCAGCTCCAGGGTGCCCTACGAGCAGTACTTC	CASSSRVPYEQYF
TRBV7-9	.	TRBD2	TRBJ2-1	TGTGCCAGCAGACCGGCTAGCGGGAGGACATCCTACAATGAGCAGTTCTTC	CASRPASGRTSYNEQFF
TRBV7-3	.	TRBD1	TRBJ1-6	TGTGCCAGCAGTCTGCGACAGGGTTCACCCCTCCACTTT	CASSLRQGSPLHF
TRBV6-5	.	.	TRBJ1-5	TGTGCCAGCATTAGATCCGGGGATAGCAATCAGCCCCAGCATTTT	CASIRSGDSNQPQHF
TRBV24-1	.	.	TRBJ1-3	TGTGCCATCGCACACCTCTCTGGAAACACCATATATTTT	CAIAHLSGNTIYF
TRBV13	.	.	TRBJ2-2	TGTGCCAGCAGTGGGGGGCTAGCCCACACCGGGGAGCTGTTTTTT	CASSGGLAHTGELFF
TRBV5-4	.	TRBD2	TRBJ2-7	TGTGCCAGCAGCTTGGAGCCGGGACTAGCTGGCTACGAGCAGTACTTC	CASSLEPGLAGYEQYF
TRBV27	once	.	TRBJ2-3	TGTGCCAGCAGTTTGACCGAAACAAGCACAGATACGCAGTATTTT	CASSLTETSTDTQYF
TRBV29-1	.	.	TRBJ2-2	TGCAGCGCCGACCGGGGGAACACCGGGGAGCTGTTTTTT	CSADRGNTGELFF
TRBV6-6	once	TRBD1	TRBJ2-7	TGTGCCAGCAGTCGATCCGACAGGGAAGGGTACGAGCAGTACTTC	CASSRSDREGYEQYF
TRBV3-1/TRBV3-2	few	TRBD1	TRBJ1-2	TGTGCCAGCAGCTCTTATACGGGACAGTTTGGCTACACCTTC	CASSSYTGQFGYTF
TRBV27	.	.	TRBJ1-6	TGTGCCAGCAGTCCCTGGGGGGATGGCAATTCACCCCTCCACTTT	CASSPWGDGNSPLHF
TRBV7-7	.	.	TRBJ2-2	TGTGCCAGCAGCTTAGAGCCGCAGGGGAGGAACGGGGAGCTGTTTTTT	CASSLEPQGRNGELFF
TRBV29-1	.	TRBD1	TRBJ2-7	TGCAGCGTTGTGACACCGGGACAGAGCTACGAGCAGTACTTC	CSVVTPGQSYEQYF
TRBV2	.	TRBD1	TRBJ1-4	TGTGCCAGCAGTTTGGGACAGGGAATTGCAACTAATGAAAAACTGTTTTTT	CASSLGQGIATNEKLFF
TRBV5-4	.	.	TRBJ1-6	TGTGCCGGCACGGGACAAACTTATTCACCCCTCCACTTT	CAGTGQTYSPLHF
TRBV19	.	.	TRBJ2-4	TGTGCCAGTAGTATTACGGGACCGAAAAACATTCAGTACTTC	CASSITGPKNIQYF
TRBV6-1	once	TRBD2	TRBJ2-7	TGTGCCAGCAGTGAAACGTTAGCGGGTTCCCACGAGCAGTACTTC	CASSETLAGSHEQYF
TRBV4-2	.	TRBD1	TRBJ2-3	TGTGCCAGCAGCGACCGGGACAGGGCGGGCACAGATACGCAGTATTTT	CASSDRDRAGTDTQYF
TRBV7-3	.	.	TRBJ1-2	TGTGCCAGCAGCTTAGGGTCAGGGTATAACTATGGCTACACCTTC	CASSLGSGYNYGYTF